This T cell receptor beta chain was documented in a study of blood T cell repertoires in COVID-19. Ages ranged from about 18 to 100 years, with residence in fewer than 25 US areas. Clinical history as reported by participants underpinned cohort assignment. Donors of Cohort 3 who recovered were those that had two negative PCRs, clearance, or symptom resolution. Generated by immunoSEQ multiplex PCR, the TCRdb table keeps only in-frame clones and is missing some. The sample carries about 250,000 clones, about nine tenths recorded once. CDR3 length equals 15 residues. Deletions cut 5 bases from V and 2 bases from J, with 16 bases between. Germline V gives CDR1 SQVTM, CDR2 ANQGSEA.

This TCR was recovered from a man aged 35 to 55 who had recovered from COVID-19. Specimen: PBMCs or T cells enriched from blood (not recorded which). The gene calls are TRBV29-1 and TRBJ1-3; tentative D call: TRBD1 (6 bases). The CDR3 region has the DNA TGCAGCGTTATACCCCAGGGGTCCGCTGGAAACACCATATATTTT. Its translation: CSVIPQGSAGNTIYF.